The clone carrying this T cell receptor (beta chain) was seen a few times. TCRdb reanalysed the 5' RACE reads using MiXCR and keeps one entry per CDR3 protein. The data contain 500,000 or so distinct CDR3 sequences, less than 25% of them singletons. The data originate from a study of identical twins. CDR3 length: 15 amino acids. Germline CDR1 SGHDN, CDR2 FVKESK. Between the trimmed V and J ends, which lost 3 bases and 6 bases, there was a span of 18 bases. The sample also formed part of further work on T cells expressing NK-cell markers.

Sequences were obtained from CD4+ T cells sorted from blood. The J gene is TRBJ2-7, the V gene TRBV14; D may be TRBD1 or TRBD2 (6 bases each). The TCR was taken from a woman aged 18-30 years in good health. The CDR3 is CASSHGGNVAGEQYF. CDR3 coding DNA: TGTGCCAGCAGCCACGGGGGCAACGTCGCGGGCGAGCAGTACTTC. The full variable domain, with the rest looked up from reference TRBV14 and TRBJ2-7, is EAGVTQFPSHSVIEKGQTVTLRCDPISGHDNLYWYRRVMGKEIKFLLHFVKESKQDESGMPNNRFLAERTGGTYSTLKVQPAELEDSGVYFCASSHGGNVAGEQYFGPGTRLTVT.